A single sample is the source of the 17 T cell receptor beta chains below, sequenced in a study of blood T cells in healthy people across ages. The authors ran a second PCR of 7 to 11 cycles using a sample-barcoded 5' primer and a J-beta primer mix. Using its own MiXCR run on the 5' RACE reads, TCRdb lists one record per CDR3 protein. This table holds approximately 490,000 distinct CDR3 sequences, 24% found once. This same sample was also taken into another study, of T cells of mothers and their children.

The sample consisted of blood. These receptors all come from a boy between 10 and 17 years old in good health.

The genes are TRBV7-2 and TRBJ2-1; 13 bases map to TRBD2. V shed 6 bases, J shed 1 base, and the junction held 9 bases outside the gene matches. This CDR3 region has 18 residues. Germline V gene sequence: CDR1 SGHTA, CDR2 FQGNSA. The CDR3 region is CASSSIGLAGVSYNEQFF. Written as DNA, the CDR3 is TGTGCCAGCAGTTCTATCGGACTAGCGGGAGTGTCCTACAATGAGCAGTTCTTC.

Notes on this clonotype: Germline is not matched at one junction end, which may reflect a read error. This chain connects TRBV20-1 to TRBJ2-7; TRBD1 matches 7 bases. The CDR3 is 11 residues long. Germline V gene data show CDR1 as DFQATT and CDR2 as SNEGSKA (reference sequence). CDR3 sequence: CSARDGTDRRF. The CDR3, as DNA: TGCAGTGCTAGAGACGGGACAGATCGAAGATTC.

This clonotype was seen more than once but under ten times. The J gene is TRBJ1-5, the V gene TRBV12-3 or TRBV12-4, with 7 bases identical to TRBD1. Trimming took 5 bases from V and 8 from J; bases not matched to a gene: 6. The CDR3 totals 13 residues. This CDR3 reads CASSHRGGEPQHF. For the CDR3, the DNA is TGTGCCAGCAGTCACAGGGGAGGGGAGCCCCAGCATTTT.

To note about this clonotype: An end of the junction does not agree with germline; a read error may underlie this. The J gene is TRBJ2-3, the V gene TRBV9, with D tentatively TRBD1 (6 bases). The CDR3 runs 15 residues. The germline CDR1 and CDR2 sequences are SGDLS and YYNGEE. As DNA, the CDR3 is TGCGCCAGCAGCATCCAGGGGATCGGAACAGATACGCAGTATTTT. This codes for CASSIQGIGTDTQYF.

V usage is TRBV29-1 and J usage is TRBJ2-5, with D tentatively TRBD1 (5 bases). Trimming shortened V by 2 bases and J by 3 bases, and 10 bases separated the two germline ends. The CDR3 is 13 residues long. CDR1 and CDR2 from the germline V gene are SQVTM and ANQGSEA. This CDR3 reads CSVEQGYKETQYF. Written as DNA, the CDR3 is TGCAGCGTTGAACAGGGATACAAAGAGACCCAGTACTTC.

This clonotype was recorded a few times. This chain connects TRBV12-3 or TRBV12-4 to TRBJ1-4; a possible D gene is TRBD1 (5 bases). With 4 bases removed from V and 7 bases from J, the gap between germline ends came to 16 bases. This CDR3 comprises 15 residues. Here the CDR3 reads CASSSRAGLSEKLFF. The CDR3, as DNA: TGTGCCAGCAGTTCCCGAGCAGGGTTGAGTGAAAAACTGTTTTTT.

The CDR3 region is CASSAQTGYEQYF. The CDR3, as DNA: TGTGCCAGCAGCGCCCAAACAGGATACGAGCAGTACTTC. This chain joins TRBV9 and TRBJ2-7; a possible D gene is TRBD1 (5 bases). Germline CDR1 and CDR2: SGDLS and YYNGEE. This CDR3 contains 13 residues. The germline V and J ends were trimmed by 3 bases and 4 bases, with 11 bases remaining between them.

This clonotype was counted only a few times. Because it lacks the conserved phenylalanine or tryptophan at the end, this CDR3 is likely a read error. V usage is TRBV4-1 and J usage is TRBJ2-5; D gene unclear. The DNA end lines up better with TRBJ2-1; the J call may be wrong. The CDR3 has 11 amino acids. Per the germline V gene, CDR1 is MGHRA and CDR2 is YSYEKL. The CDR3 reads CASSARREQFL. The CDR3 DNA reads TGCGCCAGCAGCGCTCGTCGTGAGCAGTTCCTC.

The V and J genes are TRBV20-1 and TRBJ2-2, with D possibly TRBD1 on 5 matching bases. Germline CDR1 reads DFQATT; CDR2 reads SNEGSKA (reference sequence). The CDR3 runs to 17 residues. V lost 0 bases, J lost 4 bases, and 18 bases lay in between. For the CDR3, the DNA is TGCAGTGCTAGAGATCTGCGACGACAGAAACTCACCGGGGAGCTGTTTTTT. Its protein is CSARDLRRQKLTGELFF.

This clonotype has just a few counts. The gene calls are TRBV20-1 and TRBJ2-7; 9 positions match TRBD1. J was trimmed by 6 bases and V by 6 bases; bases with no gene match: 12. Germline values: CDR1 DFQATT, CDR2 SNEGSKA (reference sequence). The CDR3 length is 14 residues. The CDR3 coding sequence is TGCAGTGCCACACCGGGACAGGGTTCGGCCGAGCAGTACTTC. It specifies CSATPGQGSAEQYF.

This clonotype has more than one count but fewer than ten. This rearrangement joins TRBV3-1 to TRBJ2-3; D is perhaps TRBD2 (5 bases). The CDR3 has 15 amino acids. CDR1 is LGHDT, CDR2 YNNKEL, per germline (reference sequence). V shed 0 bases and J shed 1 base, with 8 bases lying between them. CDR3: CASSQELARTDTQYF. The CDR3 nucleotides read TGTGCCAGCAGCCAAGAGCTAGCACGCACAGATACGCAGTATTTT.

This chain connects TRBV6-2 or TRBV6-3 to TRBJ2-7, with 10 bases fitting TRBD1. In germline, CDR1 is MNHEY, CDR2 SVGEGT. Unmatched junction bases numbered 5, after V lost 2 bases and J lost 4 bases. The CDR3 has 15 residues. CDR3 in DNA: TGTGCCAGCAGTTACCTGGGACAGGGGTCTTACGAGCAGTACTTC. It encodes CASSYLGQGSYEQYF.

As concerns this clonotype: This may come from a read error, since a much larger clone is one base off. The chain uses TRBV21-1 and TRBJ2-5; the table's D call TRBD1 went unverified against the DNA. TRBV21-1 is reported as a pseudogene. This CDR3 is built from 16 residues. The CDR3 loop is CASSQNRQGPPYERYF. CDR3 sequence (DNA): TGTGCCAGCAGCCAAAATCGACAGGGTCCCCCCTACGAGCGGTACTTC.

The genes are TRBV20-1 and TRBJ2-4, with D uncertain. Trimming pared 2 bases from V and 6 bases from J, leaving 5 bases between. The germline gives CDR1 DFQATT, CDR2 SNEGSKA (reference sequence). The CDR3 covers 11 residues. The CDR3 bases are TGCAGTGCTAGACCGGGAAACATTCAGTACTTC. Residues: CSARPGNIQYF.

The chain combines TRBV9 with TRBJ1-6; perhaps TRBD1 as D (6 bases). Trimming left V 4 bases short and J 10 bases short, with 15 bases between. Germline V gene data show CDR1 as SGDLS and CDR2 as YYNGEE. The CDR3 contains 14 residues. The CDR3 here is CASSRTEYRSPLHF. DNA for the CDR3: TGTGCCAGCAGCCGGACAGAGTACAGGTCACCCCTCCACTTT.

The chain employs TRBV7-2 and TRBJ2-3; 13 bases align to TRBD2. This CDR3 spans 15 amino acids. The germline CDR1 and CDR2 sequences are SGHTA and FQGNSA. V dropped 8 bases and J dropped 4; count of bases not matched to a gene: 6. CDR3 nucleotide sequence: TGTGCCAGCTCCACGACTAGCGGGAGGCCAGATACGCAGTATTTT. Residues: CASSTTSGRPDTQYF.

This clonotype was observed many times. The rearrangement links TRBV20-1 to TRBJ2-3; TRBD2 is a possible D gene (6 bases). This CDR3 spans 13 amino acids. Trimming removed 5 bases from V and 8 bases from J, with 17 bases in between. In germline, CDR1 is DFQATT, CDR2 SNEGSKA (reference sequence). This CDR3 is CSAPGTAAATQYF. CDR3 DNA: TGCAGTGCTCCGGGGACTGCGGCTGCTACGCAGTATTTT.